This entry is about one TCR beta chain. This sample was included in a study of blood T cell repertoires in COVID-19. Study-wide context: Some COVID-19 samples were acute and others convalescent; all came from the United States, Italy and Spain. T cells, B-cell-depleted T cells, or PBMCs provided the cDNA or gDNA that served as material.

In the authors' methods: Reference gene primer amplification gave nucleated cell count estimates. Produced via immunoSEQ multiplex PCR; TCRdb's table is partial and in-frame only. V, J and clone size derive from that table, while D and trimming were established from the DNA sequence. The sample yields just under 250,000 clones, around 89% seen once. Cohort allocation depended upon clinical history that participants reported. The CDR3 is made up of 11 amino acids. Germline V CDR1 and CDR2: SGHRS, YFSETQ. V shed 4 bases and J shed 7 bases, with 8 bases lying between them. The TCR sequence derives from a woman aged 30 to 39 who had recovered from COVID-19. Sequencing input: PBMCs or T cells enriched from blood (not recorded which). The chain is built from TRBV5-1 and TRBJ1-1; the D gene is possibly TRBD1 (5 bases). DNA for the CDR3: TGCGCCAGCAGCCGGGACTATGAAGCTTTCTTT. It specifies CASSRDYEAFF.